This TCR beta chain comes out of a study of CD8 T cells in ankylosing spondylitis. Study results and limitations: Earlier work had already found some motif variants in reactive arthritis synovial fluid and blood. From matched ankylosing spondylitis synovial fluid, disease-linked clones were reportedly recovered at significantly enriched levels. What appeared characteristic of ankylosing spondylitis blood was a TCR beta motif of eight highly homologous variants.

Germline CDR1 SNHLY, CDR2 FYNNEI. Trimming removed 10 bases from V and 1 base from J, with 16 bases in between. This CDR3 is built from 14 residues. Library preparation for TCR beta used quantitative 5'-RACE with molecular barcodes. TCRdb reprocessed the 5' RACE reads via MiXCR and lists one record per CDR3 protein. Of around 230,000 distinct CDR3 sequences listed, approximately 8% are singletons. This clonotype was recorded at least ten times. Antigen: not known. The rearrangement uses TRBV2 and TRBJ1-1; maybe TRBD1 (6 bases). This sequence originates from a female donor with ankylosing spondylitis or in good health (not recorded which). Sequenced sample: blood, either unsorted or a sorted T cell fraction (not recorded which). CDR3 residues: CATGVGQTNTEAFF. The CDR3 bases are TGTGCCACCGGAGTCGGACAGACGAACACTGAAGCTTTCTTT.